This T cell receptor beta chain was profiled in a study of Graves' ophthalmopathy and Graves' hyperthyroidism. Stable hyperthyroidism was defined by absence of ophthalmopathy within 18 months of follow-up. CDR3 size: 15 residues. Germline V lookup: CDR1 DFQATT, CDR2 SNEGSKA (reference sequence). V was pared by 5 bases and J by 0 bases, with 6 bases of the junction left unmatched. This clonotype has ten or more counts. Investigators amplified TCR beta CDR3 regions from RNA transcripts. After a first-round RT-PCR with HTBI primers, a second-round multiplex PCR was run. TCRdb processed the multiplex PCR reads anew with MiXCR; each CDR3 protein has one entry. The table lists roughly 350,000 distinct CDR3 sequences, 17% of them singletons, with 2.4% in the top ten.

Sequencing was performed on peripheral blood. This chain connects TRBV20-1 to TRBJ2-4, with 8 nucleotides matching TRBD1. The TCR was taken from an adult woman with stable Graves' hyperthyroidism. In nucleotides, the CDR3 is TGCAGTGCTCTTCGACAGGGGATAGCCAAAAACATTCAGTACTTC. The encoded protein is CSALRQGIAKNIQYF.